Presented here are 3 T cell receptor beta chains from one specimen sequenced in a study of T cell responses to AZD1222 COVID-19 vaccine. The assay was immunoSEQ multiplex PCR, and TCRdb's table has in-frame clones only and misses some. This sample has approximately 120,000 clones, with roughly 90% found just once. The material was peripheral blood, obtained on day 0 of AZD1222 vaccination. All receptors come from an adult in good health.

The chain carries TRBV3-1 (or the pseudogene TRBV3-2) and TRBJ2-5; D call uncertain. The V end was cut by 1 base, the J end by 5 bases, with 8 bases between. This CDR3 spans 13 amino acids. Germline loops: CDR1 LGHDT, CDR2 YNNKEL (reference sequence). The chain's CDR3 is CASSQGWGETQYF. The DNA of the CDR3 is TGTGCCAGCAGCCAAGGGTGGGGTGAGACCCAGTACTTC.

The J gene is TRBJ1-5, the V gene TRBV19; D is possibly TRBD1 (5 bases). The CDR3 extends over 15 amino acids. Germline-derived CDR1 and CDR2 are LNHDA and SQIVND (reference sequence). V lost 5 bases to trimming and J lost 9 bases, with 20 bases between them. In nucleotides, the CDR3 is TGTGCCAGTAGTGGACTGCCAGCCGGGGCCGGGCCCCAGCATTTT. Its protein product is CASSGLPAGAGPQHF.

The CDR3 spells CASSRGSNQPQHF. In DNA, the CDR3 is TGTGCCAGCAGTAGGGGGAGCAATCAGCCCCAGCATTTT. The V gene is TRBV2, the J gene TRBJ1-5; maybe TRBD1 (6 bases). The germline CDR1 and CDR2 sequences are SNHLY and FYNNEI. The CDR3 spans 13 residues. V dropped 5 bases and J dropped 1 base, with 6 bases sitting between them. Full variable domain (missing parts from reference TRBV2 and TRBJ1-5): EPEVTQTPSHQVTQMGQEVILRCVPISNHLYFYWYRQILGQKVEFLVSFYNNEISEKSEIFDDQFSVERPDGSNFTLKIRSTKLEDSAMYFCASSRGSNQPQHFGDGTRLSIL.